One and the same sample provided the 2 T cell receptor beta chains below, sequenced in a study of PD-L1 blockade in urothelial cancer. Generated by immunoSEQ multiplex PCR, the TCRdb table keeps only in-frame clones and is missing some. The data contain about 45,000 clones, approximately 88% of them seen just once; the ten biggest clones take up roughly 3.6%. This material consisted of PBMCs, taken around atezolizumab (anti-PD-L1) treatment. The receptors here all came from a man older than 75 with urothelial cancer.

CDR3 residues: CASSLDVGGETQYF. CDR3 DNA: TGTGCCAGCAGCTTAGACGTCGGGGGAGAGACCCAGTACTTC. The chain uses TRBV7-6 and TRBJ2-5, with TRBD2 as a possible D gene (6 bases). CDR1 is SGHVS, CDR2 FNYEAQ, per germline. The CDR3 spans 14 residues. The V end lost 1 base, the J end lost 4 bases, and 10 bases lay between the germline ends. Variable domain in full (rest from reference TRBV7-6 and TRBJ2-5): GAGVSQSPRYKVTKRGQDVALRCDPISGHVSLYWYRQALGQGPEFLTYFNYEAQQDKSGLPNDRFSAERPEGSISTLTIQRTEQRDSAMYRCASSLDVGGETQYFGPGTRLLVL.

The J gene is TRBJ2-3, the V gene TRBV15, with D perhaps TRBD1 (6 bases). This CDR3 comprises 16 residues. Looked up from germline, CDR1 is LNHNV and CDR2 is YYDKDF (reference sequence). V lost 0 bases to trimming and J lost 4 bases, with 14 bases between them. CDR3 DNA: TGTGCCACCAGCAGAGACTTGGGACATGGGGCAGATACGCAGTATTTT. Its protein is CATSRDLGHGADTQYF.